This TCR beta chain was captured in a study of Ad26.COV2.S vaccination and SARS-CoV-2 variants. Whole-study findings and limits: Placebo recipients had lower spike-specific TCR breadth than vaccine recipients. There was a possibility that the TCR breadth and depth analyses underestimated total T cell responses.

Sample treatment: around 19 received Ad26.COV2.S at low or high dose, single or two shots; about 5 received placebo; per-sample allocation not given. The samples date from day 63 after the first vaccine or placebo injection. Cohort 1b enrolled adults aged 18-55 years in Boston. A remark on this clone: Its cognate antigen is unknown.

Method: immunoSEQ multiplex PCR; TCRdb's copy keeps in-frame clones and lacks some. The repertoire has about 390,000 clones, roughly nine tenths of them found once; the top ten carry roughly 3.2%. This CDR3 is 15 amino acids long. The clonotype was recovered from a person between 18 and 65 years old who received the Ad26.COV2.S COVID-19 vaccine or a placebo. V usage is TRBV21-1 and J usage is TRBJ1-6; the table names TRBD1, a call not compared with the DNA. TRBV21-1 is a pseudogene locus. The material sequenced was peripheral blood, taken in a trial of Ad26.COV2.S vaccine versus placebo. The CDR3 loop reads CASSTGTVFHSPLHF. CDR3 DNA: TGTGCCAGCAGCACTGGGACAGTTTTCCATTCACCCCTCCACTTT.